This entry lists 17 T cell receptor beta chains sequenced from one sample in a study of blood T cell repertoires in COVID-19 (TCRdb year 2020). The method was the immunoSEQ multiplex PCR assay. TCRdb's version of the immuneACCESS table is confined to in-frame rearrangements and falls short of the full clone set. An unresolved V gene accounts for under half of the shortfall where checked; the remainder is of unknown origin. For this sample there are 200,000 to 250,000 clones; around 84% appear just once. The ten biggest clones cover 5.5% to 9% of the sample. The sample comprised peripheral blood. The origin of the receptors is an older woman with active or convalescent COVID-19.

The chain is built from TRBV24-1 and TRBJ2-2; TRBD1 aligns across 8 bases. The CDR3 is 19 amino acids. V lost 3 bases and J lost 5; bases outside the gene matches: 16. Germline assignment: CDR1 KGHDR and CDR2 SFDVKD. DNA for the CDR3: TGTGCCACCAGTGATCCCGGACAGGGCTCGGTGGTGGGAACCGGGGAGCTGTTTTTT. Encoded protein: CATSDPGQGSVVGTGELFF.

The chain is built from TRBV5-1 and TRBJ1-2, with a possible D match to TRBD1 (5 bases). The germline gives CDR1 SGHRS, CDR2 YFSETQ. The V gene lost 4 bases and the J gene lost 10 bases, with 14 bases spanning the gap. This CDR3 spans 12 amino acids. The CDR3: CASSLTALFYTF. The CDR3 nucleotides are TGCGCCAGCAGCCTGACAGCGCTATTCTACACCTTC.

J is TRBJ2-7 and V is TRBV9; no firm D call. The ends were cut back, 4 bases at V and 0 bases at J, with 8 bases in the middle. Germline lookup yields CDR1 SGDLS and CDR2 YYNGEE. CDR3 length: 13 residues. CDR3 nucleotide sequence: TGTGCCAGCAGCTCAGGTCCCTCCTACGAGCAGTACTTC. Amino acid sequence: CASSSGPSYEQYF.

The chain has TRBV5-4 and TRBJ1-2, with TRBD1 matching over 10 bases. The CDR3 sequence is 14 residues long. Germline trimming cut 0 bases from V and 8 bases from J; bases unmatched to any gene: 4. CDR1 SGHNT and CDR2 YYREEE come from the germline V gene (reference sequence). The CDR3: CASSLGQGAGGYTF. In DNA, the CDR3 is TGTGCCAGCAGCTTGGGACAGGGGGCAGGGGGCTACACCTTC.

This sequence joins TRBV4-1 and TRBJ1-2, with TRBD1 matching over 7 bases. This CDR3 has 15 residues. CDR1 and CDR2 from the germline V gene are MGHRA and YSYEKL. The V and J ends lost 4 bases and 6 bases, in that order; junction bases with no gene match: 11. The CDR3 coding sequence is TGCGCCAGCAGCCTCGAGGACAGGCAAAGCAATGGCTACACCTTC. Translating gives CASSLEDRQSNGYTF.

The chain is built from TRBV6-2 or TRBV6-3 and TRBJ1-1; a weak D match, TRBD1 (5 bases). Looked up from germline, CDR1 is MNHEY and CDR2 is SVGEGT. CDR3 length: 16 residues. Trimming removed 5 bases at V and 6 bases at J, with 22 bases between. CDR3 region: CASSTPRNRKAPEAFF. The CDR3 DNA follows: TGTGCCAGCAGTACCCCCCGGAACAGGAAGGCCCCTGAAGCTTTCTTT.

The rearrangement uses TRBV11-3 and TRBJ2-5, with 10 bases that match TRBD1. The J segment lost 0 bases and the V segment lost 5 bases, leaving 3 bases of the junction unmatched. Per the germline V gene, CDR1 is SGHNT and CDR2 is YENEEA. CDR3 size: 15 residues. Written as DNA, the CDR3 is TGTGCCAGCAGCCCGGGACAGGGGTACCAAGAGACCCAGTACTTC. This codes for CASSPGQGYQETQYF.

The rearrangement links TRBV5-4 to TRBJ1-2, with 8 bases identical to TRBD1. Germline V gene data show CDR1 as SGHNT and CDR2 as YYREEE (reference sequence). The CDR3 covers 15 residues. V gave up 6 bases and J gave up 11 bases; unmatched junction bases: 18. The CDR3 sequence is CASTSGVTGQGGYTF. The CDR3 DNA follows: TGTGCCAGCACTTCGGGAGTAACCGGACAGGGAGGGTACACCTTC.

The genes are TRBV10-3 and TRBJ2-7, with 9 bases aligning to TRBD1. There are 15 residues in the CDR3. After removal of 10 bases from V and 1 base from J, the junction contained 11 bases not matched to a gene. Germline V CDR1 and CDR2: ENHRY, SYGVKD. Written as DNA, the CDR3 is TGTGCCAGCGGGGGTCGGGACAGGGTTTCCTACGAGCAGTACTTC. It codes for CASGGRDRVSYEQYF.

The J gene is TRBJ2-3, the V gene TRBV4-3, with 11 bases matching TRBD2. The CDR3 consists of 15 residues. CDR1 and CDR2 (germline): LGHNA, YSLEER. J was trimmed by 1 base and V by 3 bases; bases with no gene match: 0. Here the CDR3 reads CASSQGLAGTDTQYF. The CDR3 DNA follows: TGCGCCAGCAGCCAGGGACTAGCGGGCACAGATACGCAGTATTTT.

V and J are TRBV3-1 (or the pseudogene TRBV3-2) and TRBJ1-5; 7 bases are shared with TRBD1. The germline CDR1 and CDR2 sequences are LGHDT and YNNKEL (reference sequence). The CDR3 spans 16 residues. The V gene end was trimmed by 2 bases and the J gene end by 0 bases; junction bases not matched to a gene: 4. The CDR3, as DNA: TGTGCCAGCAGCCAAATGGGACAGAATAGCAATCAGCCCCAGCATTTT. The encoded protein is CASSQMGQNSNQPQHF.

Written as DNA, the CDR3 is TGTGCCAGCAGCCGGGACAGAGTCATGAACACTGAAGCTTTCTTT. As protein: CASSRDRVMNTEAFF. V gene TRBV6-4 combines with J gene TRBJ1-1, with 7 nucleotides matching TRBD1. Germline V gives CDR1 MRHNA, CDR2 SNTAGT. This CDR3 comprises 15 residues. Trimming removed 6 bases from V and 0 bases from J; junction bases left unmatched: 7.

This chain uses TRBV6-5 with TRBJ1-6; D remains unclear. The V end was cut by 8 bases, the J end by 3 bases, with 8 bases between. Germline CDR1 MNHEY, CDR2 SVGAGI. This CDR3 region has 13 residues. CDR3 sequence reads: CASLRGYNSPLHF. CDR3 nucleotide sequence: TGTGCCAGCCTAAGAGGCTATAATTCACCCCTCCACTTT.

The chain uses TRBV7-2 and TRBJ1-1; tentative D call: TRBD1 (6 bases). Trimming left V 5 bases short and J 4 bases short, with 14 bases between. Germline values: CDR1 SGHTA, CDR2 FQGNSA. The CDR3 runs 14 residues. The CDR3 DNA is TGTGCCAGCAGCCCTACAGGGTTTGGCACTGAAGCTTTCTTT. Its protein product is CASSPTGFGTEAFF.

The rearrangement links TRBV20-1 to TRBJ1-2; 8 bases agree with TRBD1. The trim removed 3 bases at V and 4 bases at J, leaving 7 bases unmatched. The CDR3 consists of 14 residues. CDR1 is DFQATT, CDR2 SNEGSKA, per germline (reference sequence). As DNA, the CDR3 is TGCAGTGCTAGTCAGGGGGCAAGTAGCTATGGCTACACCTTC. It yields the protein CSASQGASSYGYTF.

The CDR3 DNA reads as TGTGCCAGCAGTTACGCGGGACCCGTCGGCTATGGCTACACCTTC. Translated, it gives CASSYAGPVGYGYTF. This chain links TRBV5-4 with TRBJ1-2; a possible D gene is TRBD1 (5 bases). This CDR3 contains 15 residues. The germline V gene encodes CDR1 SGHNT and CDR2 YYREEE (reference sequence). The germline V and J ends were trimmed by 5 bases and 4 bases, with 18 bases remaining between them.

V usage is TRBV6-2 or TRBV6-3 and J usage is TRBJ1-5; 8 positions match TRBD1. V shed 6 bases and J 8 bases; nucleotides not matched to a gene: 12. CDR1 is MNHEY and CDR2 is SVGEGT in the germline V gene. The CDR3 has 15 residues. CDR3: CASSSDLDRAKPQHF. Here the CDR3 DNA reads TGTGCCAGCAGCTCCGACTTGGACAGGGCGAAGCCCCAGCATTTT.